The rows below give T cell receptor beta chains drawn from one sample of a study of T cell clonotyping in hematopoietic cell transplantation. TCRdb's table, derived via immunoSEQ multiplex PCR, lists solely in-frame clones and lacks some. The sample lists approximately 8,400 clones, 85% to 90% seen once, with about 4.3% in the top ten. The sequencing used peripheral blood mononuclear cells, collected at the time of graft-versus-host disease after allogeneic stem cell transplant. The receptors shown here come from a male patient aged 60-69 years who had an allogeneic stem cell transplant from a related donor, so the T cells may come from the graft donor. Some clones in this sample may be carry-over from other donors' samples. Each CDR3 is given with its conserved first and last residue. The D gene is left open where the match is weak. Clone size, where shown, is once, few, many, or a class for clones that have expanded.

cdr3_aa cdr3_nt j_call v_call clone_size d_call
CASSSPRAFF TGTGCCAGCAGTTCCCCTAGGGCTTTCTTT TRBJ1-1 TRBV28 - -
CASSQVGGAEKLFF TGCGCCAGCAGCCAAGTAGGTGGGGCTGAAAAACTGTTTTTT TRBJ1-4 TRBV4-1 - -
CSAGRTDTQYF TGCAGTGCTGGTCGCACAGATACGCAGTATTTT TRBJ2-3 TRBV20-1 - -
CASRTGFTGELFF TGTGCCAGTAGGACGGGATTCACCGGGGAGCTGTTTTTT TRBJ2-2 TRBV19 - -
CASRPDANNEQFF TGTGCCAGCCGCCCGGACGCGAACAATGAGCAGTTCTTC TRBJ2-1 TRBV2 - -
CASSQGAGGYNQPQHF TGCGCCAGCAGCCAAGGGGCAGGGGGCTACAATCAGCCCCAGCATTTT TRBJ1-5 TRBV4-1 - TRBD1
CASSFGRGAGGELFF TGTGCCAGCAGCTTTGGGCGGGGGGCCGGCGGGGAGCTGTTTTTT TRBJ2-2 TRBV7-3 - TRBD2
CASSRGDRDQPQHF TGTGCCAGCAGCAGGGGGGACAGGGACCAGCCCCAGCATTTT TRBJ1-5 TRBV7-6 - TRBD1
CASSWGQGTNEKLFF TGTGCCAGCAGCTGGGGACAGGGGACTAATGAAAAACTGTTTTTT TRBJ1-4 TRBV5-8 once TRBD1
CASSQDSVMNEQFF TGTGCCAGCAGCCAAGATTCAGTAATGAATGAGCAGTTCTTC TRBJ2-1 TRBV4-2 - -
CAWTLRGNTEAFF TGTGCCTGGACGCTTAGGGGGAACACTGAAGCTTTCTTT TRBJ1-1 TRBV30 - -
CASSPGLAGGLLRWNEQFF TGTGCCAGCAGCCCGGGACTAGCGGGGGGGCTTCTGAGATGGAATGAGCAGTTCTTC TRBJ2-1 TRBV11-2 - TRBD2
CSVEGVTYEQYF TGCAGCGTTGAAGGGGTAACCTACGAGCAGTACTTC TRBJ2-7 TRBV29-1 - -
CASSQARGTGELFF TGTGCCAGCAGCCAGGCAAGGGGCACCGGGGAGCTGTTTTTT TRBJ2-2 TRBV11-1 - -
CASGLAGQTLSGNTIYF TGTGCTAGTGGTTTGGCGGGACAGACCCTCTCTGGAAACACCATATATTTT TRBJ1-3 TRBV12-5 once TRBD1
CASRTRQGATGNSPLHF TGTGCCAGCAGAACGCGCCAGGGGGCCACTGGTAATTCACCCCTCCACTTT TRBJ1-6 TRBV28 - TRBD1
CASGGRMNTEAFF TGTGCCAGCGGGGGACGGATGAACACTGAAGCTTTCTTT TRBJ1-1 TRBV7-8 - -
CASSEDRGISNQPQHF TGTGCCAGCAGTGAAGACAGGGGAATTAGCAATCAGCCCCAGCATTTT TRBJ1-5 TRBV6-1 - TRBD1
CASSLKGQGRWEKLFF TGTGCCAGCAGTTTAAAGGGACAGGGACGTTGGGAAAAACTGTTTTTT TRBJ1-4 TRBV28 - TRBD1
CASSQVGGQRHPGNSPLHF TGCGCCAGCAGCCAAGTAGGGGGGCAGAGACACCCGGGGAATTCACCCCTCCACTTT TRBJ1-6 TRBV4-3 - -
CASSQEGYRNTEAFF TGCGCCAGCAGCCAAGAGGGGTACAGGAACACTGAAGCTTTCTTT TRBJ1-1 TRBV4-1 - -
CASSLGPGLAAETQYF TGTGCCAGCAGTTTAGGACCGGGCCTTGCGGCAGAGACCCAGTACTTC TRBJ2-5 TRBV28 few -
CASNKGTYLYEQYF TGTGCCAGCAACAAAGGGACATACCTATACGAGCAGTACTTC TRBJ2-7 TRBV28 - -
CSAPDYGYTF TGCAGTGCACCCGACTATGGCTACACCTTC TRBJ1-2 TRBV20-1 - -
CASSLLQGDNSPLHF TGTGCCAGCAGTTTATTACAGGGGGATAATTCACCCCTCCACTTT TRBJ1-6 TRBV28 - TRBD1
CASSITGTGRYGYTF TGCGCCAGCAGCATCACCGGGACAGGGCGCTATGGCTACACCTTC TRBJ1-2 TRBV5-1 once TRBD1
CASSVGAATFYTF TGTGCCAGCAGTGTAGGGGCAGCTACATTCTACACCTTC TRBJ1-2 TRBV2 - -
CASSPGRRYGYTF TGTGCCAGCTCACCGGGACGGAGATATGGCTACACCTTC TRBJ1-2 TRBV18 - -
CACGQGTAEAFF TGTGCCTGCGGACAGGGGACCGCTGAAGCTTTCTTT TRBJ1-1 TRBV30 - TRBD1
CASSEGPRGLGETQYF TGTGCCAGCAGCGAGGGACCGCGGGGTTTGGGAGAGACCCAGTACTTC TRBJ2-5 TRBV11-2 - -
CASRDPGAKNIQYF TGTGCCAGCAGGGACCCGGGAGCCAAAAACATTCAGTACTTC TRBJ2-4 TRBV2 - -
CASSSAGLNIQYF TGTGCCAGTAGTTCCGCAGGTCTAAACATTCAGTACTTC TRBJ2-4 TRBV19 - -
CASSLFGTLGETQYF TGTGCCAGCAGTTTATTCGGGACATTGGGGGAGACCCAGTACTTC TRBJ2-5 TRBV27 - -
CASSLGVGTGGETQYF TGTGCCAGCAGCCTGGGAGTGGGGACAGGGGGGGAGACCCAGTACTTC TRBJ2-5 TRBV5-6 large TRBD1
CASSPGTGGLLF TGTGCCAGTAGTCCCGGGACAGGGGGCTTACTATTC TRBJ1-2 TRBV19 once TRBD1
CASSEGQGTDTQYF TGCGCCAGCAGCGAGGGACAGGGTACAGATACGCAGTATTTT TRBJ2-3 TRBV5-1 - TRBD1
CASSFSTGGNNEQFF TGTGCCAGCAGCTTCTCGACGGGGGGAAACAATGAGCAGTTCTTC TRBJ2-1 TRBV7-3 - TRBD2
CASSEGFPNEQFF TGTGCCAGCAGTGAAGGGTTCCCCAATGAGCAGTTCTTC TRBJ2-1 TRBV6-4 once -
CASSAVWTGNTEAFF TGTGCCAGCAGCGCCGTATGGACGGGGAACACTGAAGCTTTCTTT TRBJ1-1 TRBV7-9 - -